This T cell receptor (beta chain) was recorded in a study of T cell changes during pregnancy in multiple sclerosis. TCRdb's copy holds only in-frame clones and misses some; the assay was immunoSEQ multiplex PCR. The sample has 50,000 to 55,000 clones, more than 85% seen once. From germline, CDR1 is MNHNS and CDR2 SASEGT. This CDR3 is 13 amino acids long. The junction had 6 bases not matched to a gene; V was cut back by 4 bases and J by 10 bases. The V gene is TRBV6-1, the J gene TRBJ1-4, with TRBD1 identical over 7 bases. Specimen: CD4+ T cells from peripheral blood mononuclear cells, collected after pregnancy. The receptor was isolated from a female donor with multiple sclerosis, enrolled in a pregnancy study. The CDR3 coding sequence is TGTGCCAGCAGTGCAGGGGGAATAGGAAAACTGTTTTTT. Protein: CASSAGGIGKLFF.